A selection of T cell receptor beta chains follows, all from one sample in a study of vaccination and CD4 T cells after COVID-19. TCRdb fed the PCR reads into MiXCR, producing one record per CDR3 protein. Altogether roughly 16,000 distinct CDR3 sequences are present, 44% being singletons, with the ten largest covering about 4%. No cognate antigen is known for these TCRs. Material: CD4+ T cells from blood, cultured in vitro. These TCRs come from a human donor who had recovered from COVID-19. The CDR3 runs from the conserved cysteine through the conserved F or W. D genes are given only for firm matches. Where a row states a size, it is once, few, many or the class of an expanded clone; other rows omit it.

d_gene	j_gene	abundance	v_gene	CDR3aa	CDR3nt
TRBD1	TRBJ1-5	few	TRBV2	CASRGQFLGQPQHF	TGTGCCAGCAGGGGACAGTTTTTAGGACAGCCCCAGCATTTT
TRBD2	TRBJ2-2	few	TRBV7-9	CASSLLAANTGELFF	TGTGCCAGCAGCTTACTAGCGGCGAACACCGGGGAGCTGTTTTTT
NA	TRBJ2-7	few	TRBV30	CAWNADSSYEQYF	TGTGCCTGGAACGCGGATAGCTCCTACGAGCAGTACTTC
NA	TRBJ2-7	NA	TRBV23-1	CASSHPGTGYYEQYF	TGCGCCAGCAGTCACCCAGGCACTGGATACTACGAGCAGTACTTC
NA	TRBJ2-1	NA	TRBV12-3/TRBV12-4	CASSLVSSYNEQFF	TGTGCCAGCAGTTTGGTGAGCTCCTACAATGAGCAGTTCTTC
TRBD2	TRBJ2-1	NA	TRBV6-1	CASRRLAGGPHEQFF	TGTGCCAGCAGGCGCCTAGCGGGAGGGCCGCATGAGCAGTTCTTC
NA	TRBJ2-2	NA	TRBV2	CARGNTGTGELFF	TGTGCCAGGGGTAATACGGGCACCGGGGAGCTGTTTTTT
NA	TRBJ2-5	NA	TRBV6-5	CASSLKGWETQYF	TGTGCCAGCAGTTTAAAGGGATGGGAGACCCAGTACTTC
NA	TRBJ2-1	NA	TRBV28	CASSPGGVGGTYNEQFF	TGTGCCAGCAGTCCCGGAGGAGTGGGAGGGACATACAATGAGCAGTTCTTC
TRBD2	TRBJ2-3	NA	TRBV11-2	CASSQRLASTDTQYF	TGTGCCAGCAGCCAGAGACTAGCAAGCACAGATACGCAGTATTTT
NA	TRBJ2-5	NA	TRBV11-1	CASSLGASSLETQYF	TGTGCCAGCAGCTTAGGGGCCAGTTCACTAGAGACCCAGTACTTC
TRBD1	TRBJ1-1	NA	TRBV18	CASSLGQGITDTEAFF	TGTGCCAGCTCACTAGGACAGGGGATAACGGACACTGAAGCTTTCTTT
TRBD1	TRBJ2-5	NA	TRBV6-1	CASSGTGFQETQYF	TGTGCCAGCAGTGGGACAGGGTTCCAAGAGACCCAGTACTTC
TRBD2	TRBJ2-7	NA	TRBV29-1	CSVSSGSGVYEQYF	TGCAGCGTTTCTAGCGGGAGCGGGGTCTACGAGCAGTACTTC
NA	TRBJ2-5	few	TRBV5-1	CASSPENGQETQYF	TGCGCCAGCAGCCCCGAAAACGGCCAAGAGACCCAGTACTTC
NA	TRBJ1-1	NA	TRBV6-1	CASSPGTTNTEAFF	TGTGCCAGCAGTCCCGGGACGACGAACACTGAAGCTTTCTTT
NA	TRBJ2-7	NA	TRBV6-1	CASSETGPTYEQYF	TGTGCCAGCAGTGAGACAGGTCCTACCTACGAGCAGTACTTC
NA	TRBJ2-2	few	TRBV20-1	CSARAGLRGSGELFF	TGCAGTGCTAGAGCGGGACTCCGAGGGTCCGGGGAGCTGTTTTTT
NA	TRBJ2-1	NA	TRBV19	CASSILREDEQFF	TGTGCCAGTAGTATCCTCAGGGAGGATGAGCAGTTCTTC
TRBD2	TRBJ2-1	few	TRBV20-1	CSAGRGGGNNEQFF	TGCAGTGCGGGCCGAGGCGGGGGAAACAATGAGCAGTTCTTC
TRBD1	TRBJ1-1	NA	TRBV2	CASSEFAGGNTEAFF	TGTGCCAGCAGTGAGTTCGCAGGGGGTAACACTGAAGCTTTCTTT
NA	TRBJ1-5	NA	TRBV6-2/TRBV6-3	CASRTGGSNQPQHF	TGTGCCAGCAGAACAGGAGGTAGCAATCAGCCCCAGCATTTT
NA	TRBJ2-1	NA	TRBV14	CASGSQPYNEQFF	TGTGCCAGCGGATCGCAGCCCTACAATGAGCAGTTCTTC
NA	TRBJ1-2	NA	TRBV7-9	CASSLVGSYGYTF	TGTGCCAGCAGCTTAGTCGGCAGCTATGGCTACACCTTC
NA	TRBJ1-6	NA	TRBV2	CASSEAFGPTNSPLHF	TGTGCCAGCAGTGAAGCGTTCGGACCCACAAATTCACCCCTCCACTTT
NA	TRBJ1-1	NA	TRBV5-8	CASSLFGGTEAFF	TGTGCCAGCAGCTTGTTCGGGGGCACTGAAGCTTTCTTT
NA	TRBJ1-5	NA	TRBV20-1	CSAKGFSSDQPQHF	TGCAGTGCTAAAGGATTTTCTTCCGATCAGCCCCAGCATTTT
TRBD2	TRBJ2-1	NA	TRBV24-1	CATSDSASGSSEQFF	TGTGCCACCAGTGACTCGGCTAGCGGGAGTAGTGAGCAGTTCTTC
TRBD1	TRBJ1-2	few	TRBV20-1	CSARVPGGGYTF	TGCAGTGCTAGGGTACCAGGGGGTGGCTACACCTTC
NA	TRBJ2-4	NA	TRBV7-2	CASSLVRNIQYF	TGTGCCAGCAGCTTAGTCCGAAACATTCAGTACTTC
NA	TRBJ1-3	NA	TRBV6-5	CASSYGWGSGNTIYF	TGTGCCAGCAGTTACGGTTGGGGGTCTGGAAACACCATATATTTT
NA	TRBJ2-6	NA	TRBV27	CASSVIRGDLLSGANVLTF	TGTGCCAGCAGTGTGATAAGGGGGGATCTGCTCTCTGGGGCCAACGTCCTGACTTTC
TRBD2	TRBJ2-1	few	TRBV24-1	CATSGFPGTSGSHEQFF	TGTGCCACCAGTGGATTTCCCGGGACTAGCGGGTCCCATGAGCAGTTCTTC
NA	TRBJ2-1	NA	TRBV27	CASSFIPRRGRGIEQFF	TGTGCCAGCAGTTTCATCCCGCGGAGGGGGCGCGGGATTGAGCAGTTCTTC
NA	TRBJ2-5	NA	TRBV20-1	CSARDGLQTETQYF	TGCAGTGCTAGAGACGGCCTCCAAACCGAGACCCAGTACTTC
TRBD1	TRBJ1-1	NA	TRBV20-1	CSAVRGFTEAFF	TGCAGTGCTGTCAGGGGGTTTACTGAAGCTTTCTTT
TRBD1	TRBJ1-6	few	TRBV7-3	CASSATGIDSPLHF	TGTGCCAGCAGCGCGACAGGGATCGATTCACCCCTCCACTTT
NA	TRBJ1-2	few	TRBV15	CATSRDRTDNYGYTF	TGTGCCACCAGCAGAGATCGGACCGATAACTATGGCTACACCTTC
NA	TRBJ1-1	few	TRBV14	CASSPDFPQGTEAFF	TGTGCCAGCAGCCCAGACTTCCCGCAGGGCACTGAAGCTTTCTTT
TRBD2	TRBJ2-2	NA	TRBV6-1	CDSSPVGLAGVTGELFF	TGTGACAGCAGCCCCGTGGGACTAGCGGGAGTTACCGGGGAGCTGTTTTTT
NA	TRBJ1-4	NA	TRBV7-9	CASSLGGIDEKLFF	TGTGCCAGCAGCTTAGGGGGGATTGATGAAAAACTGTTTTTT
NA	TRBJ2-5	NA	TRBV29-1	CSVLLTAEETQYF	TGCAGCGTTCTCCTCACAGCGGAAGAGACCCAGTACTTC
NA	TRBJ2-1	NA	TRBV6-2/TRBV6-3	CASSYSSQGRDEQFF	TGTGCCAGCAGTTACTCGAGTCAGGGGCGCGATGAGCAGTTCTTC
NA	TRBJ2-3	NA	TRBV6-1	CASSKRLGVPDTQYF	TGTGCCAGCAGTAAACGACTAGGAGTTCCAGATACGCAGTATTTT
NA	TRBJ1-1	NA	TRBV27	CASSFKGVWDTEAFF	TGTGCCAGCAGTTTTAAGGGGGTTTGGGACACTGAAGCTTTCTTT
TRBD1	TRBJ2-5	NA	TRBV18	CASSPPWTGAEETQYF	TGTGCCAGCTCACCACCATGGACAGGGGCCGAGGAGACCCAGTACTTC
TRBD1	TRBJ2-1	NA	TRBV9	CASSVGQGVSYNEQFF	TGTGCCAGCAGCGTGGGACAGGGGGTTTCCTACAATGAGCAGTTCTTC
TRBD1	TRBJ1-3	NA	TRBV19	CASSRGQGNTIYF	TGTGCCAGTAGCCGGGGACAGGGAAACACCATATATTTT
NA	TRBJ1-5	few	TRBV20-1	CSARVSQGFQPQHF	TGCAGTGCTAGAGTTTCCCAGGGTTTTCAGCCCCAGCATTTT
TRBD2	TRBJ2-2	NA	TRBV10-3	CAIRSGADTGELFF	TGTGCCATAAGGAGCGGGGCGGACACCGGGGAGCTGTTTTTT
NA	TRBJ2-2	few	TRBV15	CATSTLRGGTGELFF	TGTGCCACCAGCACCCTCAGAGGGGGAACCGGGGAGCTGTTTTTT
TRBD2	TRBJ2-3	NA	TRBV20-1	CSAKDSGISTDTQYF	TGCAGTGCTAAAGATAGCGGGATAAGCACAGATACGCAGTATTTT
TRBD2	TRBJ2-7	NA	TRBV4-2	CASSRGLGDYEQYF	TGTGCCAGCAGCCGAGGACTAGGTGACTACGAGCAGTACTTC
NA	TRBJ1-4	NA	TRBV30	CAWSGNEKLFF	TGTGCCTGGAGTGGCAATGAAAAACTGTTTTTT
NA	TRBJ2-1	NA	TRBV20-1	CSARDTAGPAYNEQFF	TGCAGTGCTAGAGATACGGCGGGCCCTGCCTACAATGAGCAGTTCTTC